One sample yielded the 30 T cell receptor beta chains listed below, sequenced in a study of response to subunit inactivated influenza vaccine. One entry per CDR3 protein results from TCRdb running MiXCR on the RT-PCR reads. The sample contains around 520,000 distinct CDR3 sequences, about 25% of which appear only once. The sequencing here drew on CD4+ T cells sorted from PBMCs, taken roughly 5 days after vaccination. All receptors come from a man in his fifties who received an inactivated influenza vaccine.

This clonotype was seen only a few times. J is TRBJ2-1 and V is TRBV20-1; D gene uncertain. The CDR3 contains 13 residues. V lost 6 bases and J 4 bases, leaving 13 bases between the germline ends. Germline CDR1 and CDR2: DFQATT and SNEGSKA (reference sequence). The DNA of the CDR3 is TGCAGTGCCCTTCGCGTAGGTTACAATGAGCAGTTCTTC. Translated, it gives CSALRVGYNEQFF.

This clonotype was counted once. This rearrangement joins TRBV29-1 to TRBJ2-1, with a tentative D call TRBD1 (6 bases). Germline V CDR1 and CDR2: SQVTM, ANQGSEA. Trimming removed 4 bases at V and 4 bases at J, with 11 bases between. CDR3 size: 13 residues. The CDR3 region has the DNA TGCAGCGTTGGGACAGACAATTACAATGAGCAGTTCTTC. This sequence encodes CSVGTDNYNEQFF.

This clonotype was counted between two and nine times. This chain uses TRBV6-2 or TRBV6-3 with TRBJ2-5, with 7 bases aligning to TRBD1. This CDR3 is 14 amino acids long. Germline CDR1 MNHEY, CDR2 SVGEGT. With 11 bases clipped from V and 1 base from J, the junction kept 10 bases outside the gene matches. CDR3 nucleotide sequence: TGTGCCGGTGCTCCGACAGGGCTCCAAGAGACCCAGTACTTC. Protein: CAGAPTGLQETQYF.

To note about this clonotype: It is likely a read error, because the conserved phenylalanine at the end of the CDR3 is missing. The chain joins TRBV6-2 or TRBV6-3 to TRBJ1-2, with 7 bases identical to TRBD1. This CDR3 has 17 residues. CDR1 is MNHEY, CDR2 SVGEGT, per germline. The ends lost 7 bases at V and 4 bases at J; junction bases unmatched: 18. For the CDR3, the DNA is TGTGCCAGCAACCTAGGCGGGACAGACCTTCTTCTCTATGGCTACACCGTC. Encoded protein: CASNLGGTDLLLYGYTV.

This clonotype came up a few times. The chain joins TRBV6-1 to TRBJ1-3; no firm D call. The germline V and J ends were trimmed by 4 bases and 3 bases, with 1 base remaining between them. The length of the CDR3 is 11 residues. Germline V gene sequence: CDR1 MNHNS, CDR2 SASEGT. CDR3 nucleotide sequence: TGTGCCAGCAGTGTTGGAAACACCATATATTTT. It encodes CASSVGNTIYF.

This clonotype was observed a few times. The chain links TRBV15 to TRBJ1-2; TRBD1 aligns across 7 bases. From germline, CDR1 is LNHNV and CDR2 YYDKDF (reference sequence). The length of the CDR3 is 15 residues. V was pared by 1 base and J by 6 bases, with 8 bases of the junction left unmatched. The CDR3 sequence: CATSRGQGSWNGYTF. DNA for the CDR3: TGTGCCACCAGCAGAGGACAGGGATCTTGGAATGGCTACACCTTC.

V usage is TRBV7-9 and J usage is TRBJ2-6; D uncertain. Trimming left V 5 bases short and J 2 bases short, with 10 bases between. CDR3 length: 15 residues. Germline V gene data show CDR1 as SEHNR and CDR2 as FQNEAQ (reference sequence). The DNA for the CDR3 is TGTGCCAGCAGCGTAGGAATTCCTGGGGCCAACGTCCTGACTTTC. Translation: CASSVGIPGANVLTF.

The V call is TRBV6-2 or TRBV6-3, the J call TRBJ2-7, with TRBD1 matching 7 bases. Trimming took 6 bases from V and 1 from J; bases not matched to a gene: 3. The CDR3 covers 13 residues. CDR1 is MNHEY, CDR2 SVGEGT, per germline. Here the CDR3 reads CASRTTGSYEQYF. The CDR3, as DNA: TGTGCCAGCAGGACGACAGGGTCCTACGAGCAGTACTTC.

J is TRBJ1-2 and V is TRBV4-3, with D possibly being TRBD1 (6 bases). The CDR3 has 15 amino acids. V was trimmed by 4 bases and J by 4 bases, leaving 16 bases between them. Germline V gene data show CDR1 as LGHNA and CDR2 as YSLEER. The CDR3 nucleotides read TGCGCCAGCAGCCTCGTAGGGGGTCTGGGCTATGGCTACACCTTC. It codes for CASSLVGGLGYGYTF.

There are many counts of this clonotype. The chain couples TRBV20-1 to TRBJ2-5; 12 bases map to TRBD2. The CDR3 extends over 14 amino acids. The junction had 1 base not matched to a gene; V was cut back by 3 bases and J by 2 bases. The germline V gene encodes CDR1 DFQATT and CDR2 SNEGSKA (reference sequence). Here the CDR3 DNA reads TGCAGTGCTAGGGGGACTAGCGGGCAAGAGACCCAGTACTTC. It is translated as CSARGTSGQETQYF.

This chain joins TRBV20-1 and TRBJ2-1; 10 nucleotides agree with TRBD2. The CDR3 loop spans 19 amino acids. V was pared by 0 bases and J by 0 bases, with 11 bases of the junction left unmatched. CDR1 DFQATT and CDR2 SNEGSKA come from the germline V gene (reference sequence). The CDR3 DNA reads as TGCAGTGCTAGAGATAGGGAGCGGGAGGGCCCCAGCTCCTACAATGAGCAGTTCTTC. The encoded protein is CSARDREREGPSSYNEQFF.

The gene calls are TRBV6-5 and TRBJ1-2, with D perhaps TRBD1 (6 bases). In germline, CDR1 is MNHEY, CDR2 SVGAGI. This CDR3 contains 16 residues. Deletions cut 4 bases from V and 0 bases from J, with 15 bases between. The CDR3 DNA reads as TGTGCCAGCAGTTTGTCAAGGGACATAGCTAACTATGGCTACACCTTC. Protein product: CASSLSRDIANYGYTF.

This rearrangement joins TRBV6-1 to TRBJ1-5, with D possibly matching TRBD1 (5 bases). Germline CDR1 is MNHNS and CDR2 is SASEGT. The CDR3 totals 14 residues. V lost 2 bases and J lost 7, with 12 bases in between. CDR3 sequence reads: CASSEQGGGQPQHF. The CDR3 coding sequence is TGTGCCAGCAGTGAACAGGGTGGAGGGCAGCCCCAGCATTTT.

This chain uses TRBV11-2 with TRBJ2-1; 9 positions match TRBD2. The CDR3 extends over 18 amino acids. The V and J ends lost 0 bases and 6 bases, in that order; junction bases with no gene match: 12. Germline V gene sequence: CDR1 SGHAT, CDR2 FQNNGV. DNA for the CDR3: TGTGCCAGCAGCTTAGATCCCAGAATAGCGGGAGTTTCCAATGAGCAGTTCTTC. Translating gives CASSLDPRIAGVSNEQFF.

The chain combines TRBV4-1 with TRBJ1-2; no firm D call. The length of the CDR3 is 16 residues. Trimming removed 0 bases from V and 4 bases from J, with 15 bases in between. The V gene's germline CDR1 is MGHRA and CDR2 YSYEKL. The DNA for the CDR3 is TGCGCCAGCAGCCAAGATCGAACCACAGTCAGCTATGGCTACACCTTC. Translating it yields CASSQDRTTVSYGYTF.

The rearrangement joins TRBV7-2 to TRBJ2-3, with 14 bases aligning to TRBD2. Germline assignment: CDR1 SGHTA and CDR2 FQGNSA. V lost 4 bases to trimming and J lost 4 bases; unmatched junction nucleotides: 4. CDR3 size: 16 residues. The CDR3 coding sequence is TGTGCCAGCAGCTCCCGACTAGCGGGAGGGGCAGATACGCAGTATTTT. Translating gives CASSSRLAGGADTQYF.

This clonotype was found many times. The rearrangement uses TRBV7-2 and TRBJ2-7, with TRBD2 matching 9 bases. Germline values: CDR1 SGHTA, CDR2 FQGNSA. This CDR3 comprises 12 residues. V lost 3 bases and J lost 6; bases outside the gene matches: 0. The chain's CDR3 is CASSFSGGEQYF. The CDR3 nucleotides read TGTGCCAGCAGCTTTAGCGGGGGCGAGCAGTACTTC.

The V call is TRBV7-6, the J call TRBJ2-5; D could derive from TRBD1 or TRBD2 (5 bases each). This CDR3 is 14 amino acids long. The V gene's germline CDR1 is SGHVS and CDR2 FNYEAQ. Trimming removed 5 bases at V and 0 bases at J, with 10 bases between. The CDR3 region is CASSGRGNQETQYF. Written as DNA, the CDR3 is TGTGCCAGCAGCGGCCGGGGCAACCAAGAGACCCAGTACTTC.

The CDR3 reads CASSVGGIYSSEQYF. The DNA of the CDR3 is TGTGCCAGCAGCGTAGGTGGGATCTACTCAAGCGAGCAGTACTTC. This chain uses TRBV9 with TRBJ2-7; no clear D gene. Germline V lookup: CDR1 SGDLS, CDR2 YYNGEE. V was clipped by 0 bases and J by 6 bases, with 16 bases between them. The CDR3 has 15 residues.

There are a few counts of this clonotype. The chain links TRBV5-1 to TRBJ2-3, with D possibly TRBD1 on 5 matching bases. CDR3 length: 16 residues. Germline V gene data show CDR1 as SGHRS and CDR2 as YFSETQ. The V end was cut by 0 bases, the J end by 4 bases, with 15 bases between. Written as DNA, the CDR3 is TGCGCCAGCAGCTTGGCGGTGGGGCCGATCGCAGATACGCAGTATTTT. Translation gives CASSLAVGPIADTQYF.

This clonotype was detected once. CDR3 nucleotide sequence: TGTGCCAGCATACGACAGGGGGCGACCGGGGAGCTGTTTTTT. Amino acid sequence: CASIRQGATGELFF. The chain uses TRBV28 and TRBJ2-2; TRBD1 aligns across 10 bases. The germline V gene encodes CDR1 MDHEN and CDR2 SYDVKM. V was clipped by 7 bases and J by 5 bases; unmatched bases: 4. This CDR3 is 14 amino acids long.

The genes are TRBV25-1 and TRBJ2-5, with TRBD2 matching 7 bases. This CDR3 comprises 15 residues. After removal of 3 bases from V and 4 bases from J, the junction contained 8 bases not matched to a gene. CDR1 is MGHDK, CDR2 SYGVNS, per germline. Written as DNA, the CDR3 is TGTGCCAGCAGTGATTGGGGGAGGGCCGGAGAGACCCAGTACTTC. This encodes CASSDWGRAGETQYF.

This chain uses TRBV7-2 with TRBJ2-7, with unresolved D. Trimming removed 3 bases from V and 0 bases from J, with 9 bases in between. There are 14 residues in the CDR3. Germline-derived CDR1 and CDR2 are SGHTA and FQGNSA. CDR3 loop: CASSFSALSYEQYF. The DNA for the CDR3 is TGTGCCAGCAGCTTTTCCGCCCTCTCCTACGAGCAGTACTTC.

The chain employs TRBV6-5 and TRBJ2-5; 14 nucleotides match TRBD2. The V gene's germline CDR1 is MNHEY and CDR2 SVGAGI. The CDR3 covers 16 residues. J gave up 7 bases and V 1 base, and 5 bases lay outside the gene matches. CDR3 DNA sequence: TGTGCCAGCAGTTACTTGGGACTAGCGGGAGACGGGACCCAGTACTTC. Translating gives CASSYLGLAGDGTQYF.

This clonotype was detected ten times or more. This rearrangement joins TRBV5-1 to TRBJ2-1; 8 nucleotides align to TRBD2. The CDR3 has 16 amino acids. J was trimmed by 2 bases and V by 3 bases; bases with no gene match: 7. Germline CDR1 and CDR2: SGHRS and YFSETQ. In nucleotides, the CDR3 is TGCGCCAGCAGCTGGGCCGGGACTAGTCCCTACAATGAGCAGTTCTTC. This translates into CASSWAGTSPYNEQFF.

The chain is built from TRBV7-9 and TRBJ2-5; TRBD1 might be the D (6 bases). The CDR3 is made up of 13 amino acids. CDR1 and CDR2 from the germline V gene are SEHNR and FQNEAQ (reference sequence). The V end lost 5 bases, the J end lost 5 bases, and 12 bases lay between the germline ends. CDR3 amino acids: CASSLGTFETQYF. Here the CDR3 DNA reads TGTGCCAGCAGCCTCGGGACATTTGAGACCCAGTACTTC.

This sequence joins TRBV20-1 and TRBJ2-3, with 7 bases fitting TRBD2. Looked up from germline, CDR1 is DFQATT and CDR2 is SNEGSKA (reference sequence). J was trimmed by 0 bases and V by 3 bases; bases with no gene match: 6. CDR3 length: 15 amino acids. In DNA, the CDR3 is TGCAGTGCTAGTAAGGCTAGCGGTAGCACAGATACGCAGTATTTT. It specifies CSASKASGSTDTQYF.

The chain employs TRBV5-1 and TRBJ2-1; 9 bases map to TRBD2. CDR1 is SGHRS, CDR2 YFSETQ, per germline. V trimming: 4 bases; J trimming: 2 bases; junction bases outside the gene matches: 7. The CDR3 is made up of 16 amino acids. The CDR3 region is CASSVMTSGTYNEQFF. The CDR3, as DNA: TGCGCCAGCAGCGTAATGACTAGCGGAACCTACAATGAGCAGTTCTTC.

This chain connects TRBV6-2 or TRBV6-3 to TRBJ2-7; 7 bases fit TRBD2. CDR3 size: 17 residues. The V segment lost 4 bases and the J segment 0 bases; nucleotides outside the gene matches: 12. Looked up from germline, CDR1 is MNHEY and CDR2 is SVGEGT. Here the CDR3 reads CASSFLPPGGSSYEQYF. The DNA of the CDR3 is TGTGCCAGCAGTTTTCTTCCCCCCGGCGGGAGCTCCTACGAGCAGTACTTC.

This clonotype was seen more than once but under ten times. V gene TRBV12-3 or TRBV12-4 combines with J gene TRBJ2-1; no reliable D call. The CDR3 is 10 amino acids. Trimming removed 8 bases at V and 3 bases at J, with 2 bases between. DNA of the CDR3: TGTGCCAGCGGCTACAATGAGCAGTTCTTC. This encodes CASGYNEQFF.